This TCR beta chain stems from a study of T cell repertoires in cytomegalovirus infection. Study background: Both a matching HLA type and CMV infection were indicated by public TCR beta signatures. Study conclusions and caveats: Cumulative public TCR beta family frequency identified CMV carriers with the relevant HLA. The ex vivo response was dominated by HLA-C-restricted CMV-specific TCR beta clonotypes.

This clonotype was observed many times. The target antigen is unknown. TCRdb called the reads again in MiXCR, with one record for every CDR3 protein. The sample carries over 450,000 distinct CDR3 sequences, around 11% recorded once. The CDR3 consists of 15 residues. V lost 3 bases, J lost 7 bases, and 13 bases stayed unmatched. The germline gives CDR1 SGHNT, CDR2 YYREEE (reference sequence). V and J are TRBV5-4 and TRBJ2-7, with 7 bases identical to TRBD2. This sequence originates from a human donor in good health (CMV status not recorded). Some clones in this sample may be carry-over from other donors' samples. Sequenced sample: PBMCs. Written as DNA, the CDR3 is TGTGCCAGCAGCTACCTGACTTTTGCCGGGGGGGAGCAGTACTTC. This sequence encodes CASSYLTFAGGEQYF.